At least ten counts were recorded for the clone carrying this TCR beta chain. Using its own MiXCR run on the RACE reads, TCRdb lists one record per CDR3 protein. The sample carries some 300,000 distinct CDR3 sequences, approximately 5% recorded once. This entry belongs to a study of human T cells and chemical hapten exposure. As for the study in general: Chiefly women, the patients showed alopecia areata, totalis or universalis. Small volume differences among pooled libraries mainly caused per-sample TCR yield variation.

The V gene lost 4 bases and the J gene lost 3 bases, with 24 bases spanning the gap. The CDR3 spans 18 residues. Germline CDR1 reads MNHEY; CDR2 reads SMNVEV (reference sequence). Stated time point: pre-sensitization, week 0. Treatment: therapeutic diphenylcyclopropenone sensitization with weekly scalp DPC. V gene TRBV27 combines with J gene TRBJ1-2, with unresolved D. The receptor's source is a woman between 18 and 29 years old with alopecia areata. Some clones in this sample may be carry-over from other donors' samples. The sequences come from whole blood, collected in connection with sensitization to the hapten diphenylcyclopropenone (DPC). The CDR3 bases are TGTGCCAGCAGTTCCCATCCGGGCGCTGGGCTAATCGACTATGGCTACACCTTC. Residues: CASSSHPGAGLIDYGYTF.